This is a list of T cell receptor beta chains from one sample in a study of patients and donors after allogeneic stem cell transplantation. TCRdb processed the RT-PCR reads anew with MiXCR; each CDR3 protein has one entry. The table records some 880,000 distinct CDR3 sequences, about a sixth of them present only once. Material for sequencing was blood, either unsorted or a sorted T cell fraction (not recorded which). These receptors were collected from a human donor who was either an allogeneic HSCT recipient or a stem cell or donor lymphocyte infusion donor (not recorded which). It is not recorded whose cells these are; they may come from a transplant donor. Both conserved end residues are part of each CDR3. The D gene is left open where the match is weak. Size values are once, few and many counts, or a class for expanded clones, and some rows have none.

-	-	TRBJ1-1	TRBV7-9	TGTGCCAGCAGCTTGGGTTCCCGGTTGGACGGAGCGGGTTTCTTT	CASSLGSRLDGAGFF
-	TRBD1	TRBJ1-2	TRBV15	TGTGCCACCAGCAGAGGGGAGGGACAGAACTATGGCTACACCTTC	CATSRGEGQNYGYTF
few	TRBD2	TRBJ2-2	TRBV11-2	TGTGCCAGCAGCTTAGATTTCCTAGCGGGAATCACCGGGGAGCTGTTTTTT	CASSLDFLAGITGELFF
-	-	TRBJ2-3	TRBV11-2	TGTGCCAGCAGGACGGTAGATACGCAGTATTTT	CASRTVDTQYF
-	-	TRBJ2-3	TRBV19	TGTGCCAGTAGAGTGCTTCGGGGAGATACGCAGTATTTT	CASRVLRGDTQYF
few	TRBD2	TRBJ2-2	TRBV11-2	TGTGCCAGCAGCCTGACTAGCGGGACGAACACCGGGGAGCTGTTTTTT	CASSLTSGTNTGELFF
few	-	TRBJ2-7	TRBV5-1	TGCGCCAGCAGCTTCGACAGGCCAAGGGAGCAGTACTTC	CASSFDRPREQYF
few	TRBD2	TRBJ2-3	TRBV7-6	TGTGCCAGCAAGGGGCTAGCGGGCGGCACAGATACGCAGTATTTT	CASKGLAGGTDTQYF
few	TRBD2	TRBJ2-5	TRBV4-2	TGTGCCAGCAGCCAAGACCCTAGCGGGGGTTTAAAAGAGACCCAGTACTTC	CASSQDPSGGLKETQYF
-	-	TRBJ2-7	TRBV10-3	TGTGCCATCAGTGAGTCAGTTAGTGAGCAGTACTTC	CAISESVSEQYF
few	TRBD1	TRBJ1-1	TRBV5-8	TGTGCCAGCAGCAAACAGGGGAGGCTAGTGAACACTGAAGCTTTCTTT	CASSKQGRLVNTEAFF
many	-	TRBJ1-1	TRBV29-1	TGCAGCGTTGTTGGGCAGGGCACTGAAGCTTTCTTT	CSVVGQGTEAFF
-	TRBD1	TRBJ2-1	TRBV27	TGTGCCAGCAGCCGCCTGAGCCGGGACAGGGGGAATGAGCAGTTCTTC	CASSRLSRDRGNEQFF
few	-	TRBJ2-6	TRBV12-3/TRBV12-4	TGTGCCAGCAGTTCTCGAGGGACCGGGGCCAACGTCCTGACTTTC	CASSSRGTGANVLTF
few	-	TRBJ2-2	TRBV5-1	TGCGCCAGCAGCTTGTTGAAAGGACAGAGTAGGGTCGGGGAGCTGTTTTTT	CASSLLKGQSRVGELFF
few	-	TRBJ2-7	TRBV19	TGTGCCAGTAGTACACAGGGAAGGAGCAACCACGAGCAGTACTTC	CASSTQGRSNHEQYF
few	-	TRBJ1-1	TRBV12-3/TRBV12-4	TGTGCCAGCAGTTTAGGGGTTTGGGGGATGCGCACTGAAGCTTTCTTT	CASSLGVWGMRTEAFF